The 6 T cell receptor beta chains below were found in one sample sequenced in a study of cytomegalovirus exposure and HLA in healthy donors. Primers for the PCR totalled 60 Vbeta and 13 Jbeta. The repertoire was sequenced with immunoSEQ multiplex PCR; TCRdb's copy has only in-frame clones and lacks some. Here the sample spans 250,000 or so clones, around 80% being singletons. Input material: PBMCs. Source of these receptors: a woman aged 60-70 years in good health and CMV-seropositive.

This rearrangement joins TRBV6-5 to TRBJ2-7; D remains unclear. The CDR3 has 14 amino acids. Per germline, CDR1 MNHEY and CDR2 SVGAGI. Between the trimmed V and J ends, which lost 5 bases and 2 bases, there was a span of 13 bases. CDR3 sequence (DNA): TGTGCCAGCAGTCTGAGATTCGCCACCTACGAGCAGTACTTC. Its protein product is CASSLRFATYEQYF.

V usage is TRBV19 and J usage is TRBJ2-3; D might be TRBD1 (6 bases). This CDR3 region has 14 residues. V was trimmed by 6 bases and J by 2 bases, leaving 12 bases between them. CDR1 is LNHDA, CDR2 SQIVND, per germline (reference sequence). The CDR3 coding sequence is TGTGCCAGTAGGTTCGGGACATCCACAGATACGCAGTATTTT. Residues: CASRFGTSTDTQYF.

V and J are TRBV6-1 and TRBJ2-7; tentatively, D is TRBD1 (6 bases). Germline V CDR1 and CDR2: MNHNS, SASEGT. V was pared by 7 bases and J by 1 base, with 14 bases between. The CDR3 extends over 14 amino acids. For the CDR3, the DNA is TGTGCCAGCACCAACAGGGAAGGTTCCTACGAGCAGTACTTC. Translation: CASTNREGSYEQYF.

This chain uses TRBV9 with TRBJ1-3; 7 bases line up with TRBD1. There are 16 residues in the CDR3. Germline CDR1 reads SGDLS; CDR2 reads YYNGEE. Germline trimming cut 0 bases from V and 0 bases from J; bases unmatched to any gene: 3. This CDR3 is CASSVGGQASGNTIYF. CDR3 nucleotide sequence: TGTGCCAGCAGCGTAGGAGGACAGGCCTCTGGAAACACCATATATTTT.

The V call is TRBV2, the J call TRBJ1-4, with TRBD1 matching 7 bases. J gave up 8 bases and V 5 bases, and 8 bases lay outside the gene matches. CDR1 and CDR2 from the germline V gene are SNHLY and FYNNEI. This CDR3 spans 14 amino acids. CDR3 region: CASSPTGVVEKLFF. CDR3 nucleotide sequence: TGTGCCAGCAGTCCTACAGGGGTAGTGGAAAAACTGTTTTTT.

V is TRBV19 and J is TRBJ2-7; D perhaps matches TRBD2 (6 bases). This CDR3 has 15 residues. Per germline, CDR1 LNHDA and CDR2 SQIVND (reference sequence). The V and J ends lost 2 bases and 4 bases respectively, with 15 bases between them. The CDR3 protein is CASSINIGGLYEQYF. In DNA, the CDR3 is TGTGCCAGTAGTATAAATATCGGGGGACTTTACGAGCAGTACTTC.